This paragraph covers one T cell receptor (beta chain) sequence. Its antigen is still unknown. The record originates from a study of blood T cells in healthy people across ages. Study details: Roughly one uniquely barcoded beta molecule per two T cells was captured.

Primers used in a second PCR of about 6 to 11 cycles were a sample-barcoded 5' primer and a J-beta primer mix. Each cDNA molecule received a tag from a template-switch adaptor that had 12 random nucleotides. TCRdb ran MiXCR on the 5' RACE reads and lists one entry per CDR3 protein. The repertoire consists of more than 1,400,000 distinct CDR3 sequences, with about 40% occurring once and the leading ten covering roughly 7.9%. Study results and limitations: Diversity of TCR beta per million T cells declined in a roughly linear way with age. The diversity estimates, figures obtained from one million T cells, were considered underestimates.

Material for sequencing was blood. The source of this sequence is a woman aged 18-30 years in good health.

CDR3 region: CASSQMDLTGRGYNSPLHF. The CDR3 nucleotides are TGCGCCAGCAGCCAGATGGACTTGACAGGGAGGGGCTATAATTCACCCCTCCACTTT. V and J are TRBV4-1 and TRBJ1-6; 7 bases line up with TRBD1. CDR3 length equals 19 residues. V trimming: 3 bases; J trimming: 3 bases; junction bases outside the gene matches: 14. CDR1 and CDR2 from the germline V gene are MGHRA and YSYEKL.